The T cell receptor beta chain described here comes from a study of cytomegalovirus exposure and HLA in healthy donors. Amplification used 60 Vbeta primers and 13 Jbeta primers. Sequencing was performed with immunoSEQ multiplex PCR; in TCRdb, only in-frame clones are kept and a portion is missing. Found here are 150,000 to 200,000 clones, about 80% of them singletons; the top ten hold approximately 1%. Points on this clone: Antigen unknown.

Broader study findings: Most TCR beta V segments were productive about 87% or about 30% of the time in an earlier analysis.

Trimming took 0 bases from V and 6 from J, leaving 18 bases between them. Germline V gene data show CDR1 as SGHRS and CDR2 as YFSETQ. The length of the CDR3 is 17 residues. Sequenced material: PBMCs. This rearrangement joins TRBV5-1 to TRBJ2-2; D might be TRBD2 (6 bases). The clonotype was recovered from a woman between 35 and 50 years old in good health and CMV-seronegative. CDR3 loop: CASSLVVAGSISGELFF. CDR3 sequence (DNA): TGCGCCAGCAGCTTGGTTGTGGCGGGATCCATCTCCGGGGAGCTGTTTTTT. Drawing the rest from reference TRBV5-1 and TRBJ2-2, the complete variable domain is KAGVTQTPRYLIKTRGQQVTLSCSPISGHRSVSWYQQTPGQGLQFLFEYFSETQRNKGNFPGRFSGRQFSNSRSEMNVSTLELGDSALYLCASSLVVAGSISGELFFGEGSRLTVL.